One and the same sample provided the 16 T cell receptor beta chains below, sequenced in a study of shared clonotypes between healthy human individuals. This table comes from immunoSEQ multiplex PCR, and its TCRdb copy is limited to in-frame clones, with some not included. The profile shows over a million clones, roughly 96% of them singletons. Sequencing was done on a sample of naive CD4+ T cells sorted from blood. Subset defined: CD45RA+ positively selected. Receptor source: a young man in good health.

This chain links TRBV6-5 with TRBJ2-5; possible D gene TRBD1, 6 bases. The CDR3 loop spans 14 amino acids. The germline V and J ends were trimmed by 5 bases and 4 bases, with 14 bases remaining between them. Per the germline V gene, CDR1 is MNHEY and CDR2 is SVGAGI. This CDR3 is CASSVTQGIETQYF. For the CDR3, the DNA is TGTGCCAGCAGTGTCACACAGGGAATAGAGACCCAGTACTTC.

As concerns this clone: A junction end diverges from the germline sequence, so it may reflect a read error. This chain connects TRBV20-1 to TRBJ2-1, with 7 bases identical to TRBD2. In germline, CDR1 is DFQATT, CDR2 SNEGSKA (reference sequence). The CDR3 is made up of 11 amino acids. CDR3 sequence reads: CSGRLAGEQFF. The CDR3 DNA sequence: TGCAGTGGTAGACTAGCTGGCGAGCAGTTCTTC.

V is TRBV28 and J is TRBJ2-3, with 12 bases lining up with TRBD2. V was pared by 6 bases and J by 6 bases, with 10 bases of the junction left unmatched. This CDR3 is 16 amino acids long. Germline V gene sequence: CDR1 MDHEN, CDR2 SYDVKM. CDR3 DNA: TGTGCCAGCAGCAGCCCTAGCGGGAGGGCCGGGGATACGCAGTATTTT. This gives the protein CASSSPSGRAGDTQYF.

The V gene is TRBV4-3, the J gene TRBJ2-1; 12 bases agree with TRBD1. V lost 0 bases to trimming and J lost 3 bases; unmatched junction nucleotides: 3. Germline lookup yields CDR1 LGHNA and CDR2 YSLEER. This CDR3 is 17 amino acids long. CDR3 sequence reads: CASSQEGTGGVYNEQFF. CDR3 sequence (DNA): TGCGCCAGCAGCCAAGAGGGGACAGGGGGCGTCTACAATGAGCAGTTCTTC.

The CDR3 here is CASSGGAGNIQYF. In DNA, the CDR3 is TGTGCCAGCAGCGGGGGTGCCGGGAACATTCAGTACTTC. This chain connects TRBV7-3 to TRBJ2-4, with D perhaps assigned TRBD1 or TRBD2 (5 bases each). V was shortened by 5 bases and J by 7 bases, with 12 bases between the two germline ends. The germline CDR1 and CDR2 sequences are SGHTA and FQGTGA. The CDR3 covers 13 residues.

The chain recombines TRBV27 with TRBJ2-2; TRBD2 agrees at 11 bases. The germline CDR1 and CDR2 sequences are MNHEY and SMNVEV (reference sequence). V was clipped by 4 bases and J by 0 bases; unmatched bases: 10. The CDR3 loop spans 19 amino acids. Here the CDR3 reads CASSSRGLAVLANTGELFF. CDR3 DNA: TGTGCCAGCAGTTCACGGGGACTAGCGGTTCTCGCGAACACCGGGGAGCTGTTTTTT.

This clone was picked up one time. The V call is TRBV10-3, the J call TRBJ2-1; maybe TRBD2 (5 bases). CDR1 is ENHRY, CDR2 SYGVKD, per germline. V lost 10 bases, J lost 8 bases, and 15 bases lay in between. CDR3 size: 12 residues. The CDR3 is CATGNSAYEQFF. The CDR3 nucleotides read TGTGCCACCGGAAATAGCGCATATGAGCAGTTCTTC.

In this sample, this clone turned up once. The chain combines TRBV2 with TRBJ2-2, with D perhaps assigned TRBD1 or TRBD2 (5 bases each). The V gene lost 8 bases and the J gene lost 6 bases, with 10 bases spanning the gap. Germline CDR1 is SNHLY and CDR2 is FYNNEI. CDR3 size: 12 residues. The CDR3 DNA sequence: TGTGCCAGCTGGGACCAGGCCGGGGAGCTGTTTTTT. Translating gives CASWDQAGELFF. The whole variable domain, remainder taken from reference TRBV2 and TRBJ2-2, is EPEVTQTPSHQVTQMGQEVILRCVPISNHLYFYWYRQILGQKVEFLVSFYNNEISEKSEIFDDQFSVERPDGSNFTLKIRSTKLEDSAMYFCASWDQAGELFFGEGSRLTVL.

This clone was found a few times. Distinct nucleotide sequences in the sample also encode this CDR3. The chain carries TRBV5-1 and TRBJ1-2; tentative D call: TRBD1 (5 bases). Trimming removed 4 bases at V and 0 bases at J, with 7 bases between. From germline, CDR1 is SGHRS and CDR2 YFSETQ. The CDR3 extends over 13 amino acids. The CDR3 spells CASSLGANYGYTF. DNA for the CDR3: TGCGCCAGCAGCCTAGGGGCTAACTATGGCTACACCTTC.

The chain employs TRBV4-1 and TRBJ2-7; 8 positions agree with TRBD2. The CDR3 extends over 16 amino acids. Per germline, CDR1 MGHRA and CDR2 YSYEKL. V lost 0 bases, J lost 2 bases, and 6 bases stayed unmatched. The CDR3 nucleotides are TGCGCCAGCAGCCAAGATACGGGAGGGTCCCCCTACGAGCAGTACTTC. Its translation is CASSQDTGGSPYEQYF.

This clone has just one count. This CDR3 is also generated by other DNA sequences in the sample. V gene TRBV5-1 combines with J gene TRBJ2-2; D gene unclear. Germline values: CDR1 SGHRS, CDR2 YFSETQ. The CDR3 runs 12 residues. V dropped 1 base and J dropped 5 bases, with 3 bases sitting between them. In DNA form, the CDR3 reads TGCGCCAGCAGCTTGCAAACCGGGGAGCTGTTTTTT. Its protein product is CASSLQTGELFF.

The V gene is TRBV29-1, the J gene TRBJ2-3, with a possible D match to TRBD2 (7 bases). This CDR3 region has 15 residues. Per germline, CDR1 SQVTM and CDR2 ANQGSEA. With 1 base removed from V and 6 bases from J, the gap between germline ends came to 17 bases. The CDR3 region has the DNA TGCAGCGTTGAAGGGGGCGGGGGCGCGGGTGATACGCAGTATTTT. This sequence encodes CSVEGGGGAGDTQYF.

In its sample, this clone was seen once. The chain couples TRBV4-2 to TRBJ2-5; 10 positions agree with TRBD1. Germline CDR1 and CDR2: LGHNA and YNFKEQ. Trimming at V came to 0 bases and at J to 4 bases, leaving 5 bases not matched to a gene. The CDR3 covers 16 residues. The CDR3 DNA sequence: TGTGCCAGCAGCCAAGACCGGGACAGGGGCCGAGAGACCCAGTACTTC. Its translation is CASSQDRDRGRETQYF.

CDR3 bases: TGTGCCAGCAGCCCCCCTTTCGGGGTCGCCTCCTACGAGCAGTACTTC. It codes for CASSPPFGVASYEQYF. The chain couples TRBV5-4 to TRBJ2-7; the D gene is possibly TRBD2 (5 bases). The CDR3 loop spans 16 amino acids. V was trimmed by 4 bases and J by 0 bases, leaving 17 bases between them. Germline CDR1 SGHNT, CDR2 YYREEE (reference sequence).

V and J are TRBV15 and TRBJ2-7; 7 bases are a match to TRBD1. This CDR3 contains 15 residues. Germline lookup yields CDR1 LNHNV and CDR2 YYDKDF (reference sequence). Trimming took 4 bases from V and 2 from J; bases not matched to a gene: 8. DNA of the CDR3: TGTGCCACCAGCACCTCCCGGGACAGAGCCTACGAGCAGTACTTC. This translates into CATSTSRDRAYEQYF.

CDR3 DNA: TGTGCCAGCAGCTTAAGGACTAGCGGAAAAGAGACCCAGTACTTC. This sequence encodes CASSLRTSGKETQYF. The rearrangement links TRBV7-9 to TRBJ2-5; 10 nucleotides match TRBD2. The CDR3 runs to 15 residues. J lost 3 bases, V lost 2 bases, and 3 bases had no gene match. Germline V gene data show CDR1 as SEHNR and CDR2 as FQNEAQ (reference sequence).